The rows below give T cell receptor beta chains drawn from one sample of a study of Ad26.COV2.S vaccination and SARS-CoV-2 variants. The method was immunoSEQ multiplex PCR; TCRdb's version includes in-frame clones alone and lacks a portion of them. The repertoire holds about 680,000 clones, 70% to 90% seen once, with about 1.5% in the top ten. Material: peripheral blood, obtained in a trial of Ad26.COV2.S vaccine versus placebo. These receptors all come from a person between 18 and 59 years old who received the Ad26.COV2.S COVID-19 vaccine or a placebo. The CDR3 runs from the conserved cysteine through the conserved F or W. A D gene is named only where the DNA matches it firmly. The size field is filled for only some rows; it gives once, few, many or a size class.

d_call: -
v_call: TRBV5-1
j_call: TRBJ1-1
clone_size: -
cdr3_aa: CASSLDLLVVEAFF
cdr3_nt: TGCGCCAGCAGCTTGGACTTGTTGGTTGTTGAAGCTTTCTTT

d_call: TRBD2
v_call: TRBV7-9
j_call: TRBJ2-1
clone_size: -
cdr3_aa: CASSLGLAGGEQFF
cdr3_nt: TGTGCCAGCAGCTTAGGACTAGCGGGAGGTGAGCAGTTCTTC

d_call: -
v_call: TRBV4-2
j_call: TRBJ1-5
clone_size: -
cdr3_aa: CASSQSGGQHF
cdr3_nt: TGTGCCAGCAGCCAATCCGGGGGCCAGCATTTT

d_call: -
v_call: TRBV6-5
j_call: TRBJ2-6
clone_size: -
cdr3_aa: CASSQGWSGANVLTF
cdr3_nt: TGTGCCAGCAGCCAGGGGTGGTCTGGGGCCAACGTCCTGACTTTC

d_call: -
v_call: TRBV5-1
j_call: TRBJ1-6
clone_size: -
cdr3_aa: CASSLGGRLNSPLHF
cdr3_nt: TGCGCCAGCAGCTTGGGAGGACGGCTTAATTCACCCCTCCACTTT

d_call: -
v_call: TRBV3-1/TRBV3-2
j_call: TRBJ2-3
clone_size: -
cdr3_aa: CASSQSLGITDTQYF
cdr3_nt: TGTGCCAGCAGCCAAAGCTTAGGCATCACAGATACGCAGTATTTT

d_call: -
v_call: TRBV10-2
j_call: TRBJ2-7
clone_size: -
cdr3_aa: CASRTYYEQYF
cdr3_nt: TGCGCCAGCAGGACCTACTACGAGCAGTACTTC

d_call: -
v_call: TRBV14
j_call: TRBJ2-7
clone_size: -
cdr3_aa: CASSQVWAREQYF
cdr3_nt: TGTGCCAGCAGCCAAGTTTGGGCGCGCGAGCAGTACTTC

d_call: -
v_call: TRBV11-2
j_call: TRBJ2-1
clone_size: -
cdr3_aa: CASSFGGPHNEQFF
cdr3_nt: TGTGCCAGCAGCTTTGGGGGACCCCACAATGAGCAGTTCTTC

d_call: TRBD2
v_call: TRBV7-9
j_call: TRBJ2-2
clone_size: -
cdr3_aa: CASSPSGSGGELFF
cdr3_nt: TGTGCCAGCAGCCCAAGCGGGAGCGGCGGGGAGCTGTTTTTT

d_call: -
v_call: TRBV7-2
j_call: TRBJ2-5
clone_size: once
cdr3_aa: CASSLESGRETQYF
cdr3_nt: TGTGCCAGCAGCTTAGAATCCGGTCGAGAGACCCAGTACTTC

d_call: -
v_call: TRBV27
j_call: TRBJ2-5
clone_size: once
cdr3_aa: CASSSKGGASQETQYF
cdr3_nt: TGTGCCAGCAGTTCCAAGGGGGGGGCGAGTCAAGAGACCCAGTACTTC

d_call: -
v_call: TRBV7-9
j_call: TRBJ2-1
clone_size: -
cdr3_aa: CASSLLGEQFF
cdr3_nt: TGTGCCAGCAGCTTATTGGGTGAGCAGTTCTTC

d_call: -
v_call: TRBV7-2
j_call: TRBJ2-5
clone_size: -
cdr3_aa: CASSLDGGRQETQYF
cdr3_nt: TGTGCCAGCAGCTTGGACGGGGGGCGCCAAGAGACCCAGTACTTC

d_call: -
v_call: TRBV5-5
j_call: TRBJ2-4
clone_size: -
cdr3_aa: CASTLDENIQYF
cdr3_nt: TGTGCCAGCACCTTAGATGAAAACATTCAGTACTTC

d_call: TRBD1
v_call: TRBV19
j_call: TRBJ2-3
clone_size: -
cdr3_aa: CASSPAGGFTDTQYF
cdr3_nt: TGTGCCAGTAGTCCAGCAGGGGGTTTCACAGATACGCAGTATTTT

d_call: -
v_call: TRBV7-9
j_call: TRBJ1-2
clone_size: once
cdr3_aa: CASSRSDRSIYGYTF
cdr3_nt: TGTGCCAGCAGCCGCAGCGACAGGTCAATCTATGGCTACACCTTC

d_call: TRBD1
v_call: TRBV30
j_call: TRBJ1-1
clone_size: -
cdr3_aa: CAWIRIGGATEAFF
cdr3_nt: TGTGCCTGGATTAGGATAGGGGGCGCGACTGAAGCTTTCTTT

d_call: -
v_call: TRBV5-1
j_call: TRBJ2-1
clone_size: once
cdr3_aa: CASSFRQVSYNEQFF
cdr3_nt: TGCGCCAGCAGCTTTAGACAGGTTTCCTACAATGAGCAGTTCTTC

d_call: -
v_call: TRBV3-1/TRBV3-2
j_call: TRBJ2-3
clone_size: once
cdr3_aa: CASSPLLVSTDTQYF
cdr3_nt: TGTGCCAGCAGCCCCCTACTAGTCTCCACAGATACGCAGTATTTT

d_call: -
v_call: TRBV7-6
j_call: TRBJ1-1
clone_size: -
cdr3_aa: CASSPPGGGAEAFF
cdr3_nt: TGTGCCAGCAGCCCGCCTGGGGGGGGAGCTGAAGCTTTCTTT

d_call: -
v_call: TRBV7-2
j_call: TRBJ2-2
clone_size: -
cdr3_aa: CASSLLGRGELFF
cdr3_nt: TGTGCCAGCAGCTTATTAGGCCGCGGGGAGCTGTTTTTT

d_call: -
v_call: TRBV9
j_call: TRBJ2-7
clone_size: -
cdr3_aa: CASSVGTSPYEQYF
cdr3_nt: TGTGCCAGCAGCGTCGGGACGTCCCCCTACGAGCAGTACTTC

d_call: -
v_call: TRBV30
j_call: TRBJ1-2
clone_size: once
cdr3_aa: CAWSYLSAGTF
cdr3_nt: TGTGCCTGGAGCTACCTCTCCGCAGGCACCTTC

d_call: -
v_call: TRBV7-2
j_call: TRBJ2-7
clone_size: -
cdr3_aa: CASSLGARSGEQYF
cdr3_nt: TGTGCCAGCAGCTTAGGTGCCAGGTCGGGCGAGCAGTACTTC

d_call: TRBD1
v_call: TRBV5-1
j_call: TRBJ1-5
clone_size: once
cdr3_aa: CASSLETGGGQPQHF
cdr3_nt: TGCGCCAGCAGCTTAGAGACAGGGGGAGGTCAGCCCCAGCATTTT

d_call: -
v_call: TRBV9
j_call: TRBJ1-2
clone_size: -
cdr3_aa: CASSLGTPSYGYTF
cdr3_nt: TGTGCCAGCAGCCTAGGGACACCGAGCTATGGCTACACCTTC

d_call: -
v_call: TRBV9
j_call: TRBJ2-3
clone_size: few
cdr3_aa: CASSVGRAADTQYF
cdr3_nt: TGTGCCAGCAGCGTTGGTCGGGCTGCAGATACGCAGTATTTT

d_call: -
v_call: TRBV3-1/TRBV3-2
j_call: TRBJ1-4
clone_size: -
cdr3_aa: CASSQVRANEKLFF
cdr3_nt: TGTGCCAGCAGCCAAGTCCGCGCAAACGAAAAACTGTTTTTT

d_call: -
v_call: TRBV21-1
j_call: TRBJ2-7
clone_size: -
cdr3_aa: CASSFPQATASYEQYF
cdr3_nt: TGTGCCAGCAGTTTCCCACAGGCGACAGCCTCCTACGAGCAGTACTTC

d_call: TRBD2
v_call: TRBV11-3
j_call: TRBJ2-1
clone_size: -
cdr3_aa: CASNRELSGSSYNEQFF
cdr3_nt: TGTGCCAGCAATCGGGAGCTAAGCGGGAGCTCCTACAATGAGCAGTTCTTC

d_call: -
v_call: TRBV14
j_call: TRBJ1-3
clone_size: -
cdr3_aa: CASSRVRGPGNTIYF
cdr3_nt: TGTGCCAGCAGCCGAGTCAGGGGTCCTGGAAACACCATATATTTT

d_call: -
v_call: TRBV5-1
j_call: TRBJ1-3
clone_size: -
cdr3_aa: CASSPQGAGSLEMGNTIYF
cdr3_nt: TGCGCCAGCAGCCCTCAAGGGGCAGGATCCCTTGAAATGGGAAACACCATATATTTT